This TCR beta chain was profiled in a study of blood T cells in healthy people across ages. About the study: Every two T cells gave about one barcoded beta molecule via template switching. Study-wide points: Per million T cells, TCR beta diversity dropped about linearly as age rose.

CDR1 is SEHNR and CDR2 is FQNEAQ in the germline V gene (reference sequence). Trimming took off 1 base at V and 1 base at J, with 7 bases between the two ends. The CDR3 covers 14 residues. As to this clonotype: What it binds is unknown.

Each sample provided at least 5 micrograms of extracted total RNA. Sample-barcoded 5' priming and a J-beta primer mix drove a second PCR of roughly 7 to 11 cycles. The yield of each sample was at least 2.5 million CDR3-containing paired-end reads. Via MiXCR, TCRdb re-called the 5' RACE reads, giving one row per CDR3 protein. The table lists almost 1 million distinct CDR3 sequences, approximately 50% of them singletons. Sequencing was carried out using blood. The J gene is TRBJ1-2, the V gene TRBV7-9; D gene ambiguous. The clonotype was recovered from an older woman in good health. The CDR3 DNA follows: TGTGCCAGCAGCTTAGGACGAAATAACTATGGCTACACCTTC. Translated: CASSLGRNNYGYTF.